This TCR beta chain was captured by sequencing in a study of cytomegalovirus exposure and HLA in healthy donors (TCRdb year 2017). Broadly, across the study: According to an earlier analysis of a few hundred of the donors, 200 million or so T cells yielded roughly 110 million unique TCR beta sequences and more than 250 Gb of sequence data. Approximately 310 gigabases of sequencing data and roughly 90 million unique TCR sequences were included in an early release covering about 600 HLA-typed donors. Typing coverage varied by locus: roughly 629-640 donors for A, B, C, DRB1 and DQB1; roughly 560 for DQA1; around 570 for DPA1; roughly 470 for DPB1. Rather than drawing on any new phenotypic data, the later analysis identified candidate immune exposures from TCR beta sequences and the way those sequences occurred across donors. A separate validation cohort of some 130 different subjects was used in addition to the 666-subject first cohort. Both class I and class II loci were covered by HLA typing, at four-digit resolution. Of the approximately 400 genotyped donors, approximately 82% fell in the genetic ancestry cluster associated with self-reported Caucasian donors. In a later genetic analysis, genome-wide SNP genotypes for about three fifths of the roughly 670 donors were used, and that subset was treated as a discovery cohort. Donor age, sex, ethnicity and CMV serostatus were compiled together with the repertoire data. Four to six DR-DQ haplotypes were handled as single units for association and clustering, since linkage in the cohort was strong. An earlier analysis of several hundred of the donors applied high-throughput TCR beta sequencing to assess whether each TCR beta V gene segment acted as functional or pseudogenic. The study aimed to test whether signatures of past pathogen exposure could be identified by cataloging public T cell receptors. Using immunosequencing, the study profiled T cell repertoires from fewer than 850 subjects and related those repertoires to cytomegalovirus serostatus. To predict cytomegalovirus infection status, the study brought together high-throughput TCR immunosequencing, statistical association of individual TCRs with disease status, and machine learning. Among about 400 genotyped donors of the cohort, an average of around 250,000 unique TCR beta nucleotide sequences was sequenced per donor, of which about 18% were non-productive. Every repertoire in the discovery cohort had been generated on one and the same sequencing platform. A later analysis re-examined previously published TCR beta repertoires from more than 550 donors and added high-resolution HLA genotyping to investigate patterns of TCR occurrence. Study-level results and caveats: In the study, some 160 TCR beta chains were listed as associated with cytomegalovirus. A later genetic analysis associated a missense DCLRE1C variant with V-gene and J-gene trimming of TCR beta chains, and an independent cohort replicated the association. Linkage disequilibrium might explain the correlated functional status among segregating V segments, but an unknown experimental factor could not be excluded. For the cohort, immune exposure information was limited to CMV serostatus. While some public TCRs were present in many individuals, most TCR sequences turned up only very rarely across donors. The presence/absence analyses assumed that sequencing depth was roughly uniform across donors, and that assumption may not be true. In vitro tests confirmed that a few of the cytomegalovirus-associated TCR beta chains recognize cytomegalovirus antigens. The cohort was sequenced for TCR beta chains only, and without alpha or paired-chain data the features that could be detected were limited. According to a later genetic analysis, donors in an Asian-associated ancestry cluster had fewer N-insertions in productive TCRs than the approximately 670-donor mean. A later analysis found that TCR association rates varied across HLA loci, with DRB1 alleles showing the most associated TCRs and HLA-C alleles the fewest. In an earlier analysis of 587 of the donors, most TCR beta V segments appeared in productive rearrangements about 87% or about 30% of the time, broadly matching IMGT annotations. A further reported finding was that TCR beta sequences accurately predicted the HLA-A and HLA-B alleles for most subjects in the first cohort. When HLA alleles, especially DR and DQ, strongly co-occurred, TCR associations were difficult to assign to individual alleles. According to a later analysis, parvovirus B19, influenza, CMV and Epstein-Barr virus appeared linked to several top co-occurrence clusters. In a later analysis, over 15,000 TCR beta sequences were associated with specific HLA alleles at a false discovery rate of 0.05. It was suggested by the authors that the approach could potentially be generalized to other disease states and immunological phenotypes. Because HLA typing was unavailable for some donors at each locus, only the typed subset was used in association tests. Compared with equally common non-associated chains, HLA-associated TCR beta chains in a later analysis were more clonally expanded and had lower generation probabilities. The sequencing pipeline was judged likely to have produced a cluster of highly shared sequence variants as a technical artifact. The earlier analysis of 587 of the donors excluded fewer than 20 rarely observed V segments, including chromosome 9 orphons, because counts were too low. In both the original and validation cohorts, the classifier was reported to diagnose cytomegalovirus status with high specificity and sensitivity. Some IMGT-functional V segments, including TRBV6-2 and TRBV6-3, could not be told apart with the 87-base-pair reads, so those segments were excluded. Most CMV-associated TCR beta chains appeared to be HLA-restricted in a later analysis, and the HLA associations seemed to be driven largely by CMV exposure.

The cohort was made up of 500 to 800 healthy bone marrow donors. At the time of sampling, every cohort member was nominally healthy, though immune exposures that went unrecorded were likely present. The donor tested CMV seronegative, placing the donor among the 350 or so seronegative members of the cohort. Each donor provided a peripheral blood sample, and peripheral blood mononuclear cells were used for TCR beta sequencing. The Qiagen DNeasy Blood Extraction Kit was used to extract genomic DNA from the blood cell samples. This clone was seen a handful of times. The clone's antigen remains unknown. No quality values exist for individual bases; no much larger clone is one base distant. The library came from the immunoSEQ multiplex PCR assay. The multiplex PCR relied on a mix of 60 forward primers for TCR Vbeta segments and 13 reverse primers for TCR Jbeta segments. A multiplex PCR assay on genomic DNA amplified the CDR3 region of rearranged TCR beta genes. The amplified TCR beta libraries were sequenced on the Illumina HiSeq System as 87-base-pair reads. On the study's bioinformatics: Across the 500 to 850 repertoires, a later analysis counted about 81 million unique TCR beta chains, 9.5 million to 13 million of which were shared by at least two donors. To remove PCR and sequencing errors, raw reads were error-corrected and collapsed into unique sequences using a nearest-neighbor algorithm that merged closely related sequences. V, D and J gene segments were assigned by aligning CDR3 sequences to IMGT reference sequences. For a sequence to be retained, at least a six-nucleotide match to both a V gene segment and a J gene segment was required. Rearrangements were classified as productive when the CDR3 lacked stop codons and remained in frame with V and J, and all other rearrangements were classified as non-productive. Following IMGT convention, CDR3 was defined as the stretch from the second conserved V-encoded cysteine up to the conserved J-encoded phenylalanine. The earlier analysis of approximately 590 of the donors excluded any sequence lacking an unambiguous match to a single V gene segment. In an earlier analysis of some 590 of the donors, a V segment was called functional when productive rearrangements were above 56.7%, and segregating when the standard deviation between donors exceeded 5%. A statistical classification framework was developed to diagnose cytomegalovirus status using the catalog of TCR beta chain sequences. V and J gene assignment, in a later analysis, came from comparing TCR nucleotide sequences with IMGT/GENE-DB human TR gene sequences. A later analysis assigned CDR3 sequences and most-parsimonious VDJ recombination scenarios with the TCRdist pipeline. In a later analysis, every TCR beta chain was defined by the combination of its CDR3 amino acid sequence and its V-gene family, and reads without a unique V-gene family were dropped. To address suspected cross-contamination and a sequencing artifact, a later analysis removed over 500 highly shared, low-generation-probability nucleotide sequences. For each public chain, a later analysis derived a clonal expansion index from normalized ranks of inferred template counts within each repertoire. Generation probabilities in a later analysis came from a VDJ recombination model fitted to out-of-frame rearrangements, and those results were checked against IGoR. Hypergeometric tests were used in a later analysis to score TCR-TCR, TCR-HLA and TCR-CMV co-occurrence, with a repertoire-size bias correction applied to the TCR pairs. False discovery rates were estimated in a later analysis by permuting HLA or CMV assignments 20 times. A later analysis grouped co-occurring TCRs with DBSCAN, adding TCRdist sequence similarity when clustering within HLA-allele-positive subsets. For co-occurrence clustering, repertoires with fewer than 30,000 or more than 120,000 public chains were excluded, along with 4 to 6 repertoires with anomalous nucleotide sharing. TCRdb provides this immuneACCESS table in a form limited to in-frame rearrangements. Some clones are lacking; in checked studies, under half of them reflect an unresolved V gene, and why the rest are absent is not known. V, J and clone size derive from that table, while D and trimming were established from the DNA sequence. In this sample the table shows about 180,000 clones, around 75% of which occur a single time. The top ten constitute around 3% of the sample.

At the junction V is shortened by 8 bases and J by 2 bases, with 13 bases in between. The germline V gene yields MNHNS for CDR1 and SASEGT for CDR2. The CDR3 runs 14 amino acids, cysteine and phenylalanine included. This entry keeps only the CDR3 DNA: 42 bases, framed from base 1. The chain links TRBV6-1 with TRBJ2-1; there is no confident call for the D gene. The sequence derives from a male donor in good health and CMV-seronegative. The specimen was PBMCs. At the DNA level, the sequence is TGTGCCAGCCCCCCGAGAGGAGCCTACAATGAGCAGTTCTTC. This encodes CASPPRGAYNEQFF.